This TCR beta chain originates from a study of ipilimumab plus nivolumab after autologous stem cell transplantation. Study as a whole: A median of 8 nivolumab and five or six ipilimumab doses were given.

Germline assignment: CDR1 SGHRS and CDR2 YFSETQ. The CDR3 extends over 16 amino acids. Trimming shortened V by 2 bases and J by 1 base, and 16 bases separated the two germline ends. Dosing: nivolumab 3 mg/kg IV, weeks 1, 4, 7, 10, then every two weeks to week 26. Assay: immunoSEQ multiplex PCR; the TCRdb copy retains only in-frame clones and omits some. The sample consists of some 14,000 clones, about 70% of them appearing once. The chain couples TRBV5-1 to TRBJ2-7, with D possibly being TRBD1 (6 bases). This TCR came from a male donor with primary mediastinal lymphoma. Here the sequenced sample was PBMCs, taken in a trial of ipilimumab plus nivolumab as post-transplant consolidation. CDR3 DNA: TGCGCCAGCAGCTTAAACCCCGGGACAACTTCCTACGAGCAGTACTTC. This translates into CASSLNPGTTSYEQYF.